The sequence of this T cell receptor (beta chain) was determined in a study of shared clonotypes between healthy human individuals. Study-wide background: Every donor yielded three CD4 naive, three CD4 memory, two CD8 naive and one CD8 memory plate. Study observations and caveats: Generally, naive subsets came out with larger estimated richness than memory subsets. Non-shared clonotypes showed lower generation probabilities than clonotypes common to all four donors. Genetic and exposure-history diversity was limited by the few donors.

CD8 cells regarded as naive lacked CD45RO, were positively chosen for CCR7, and omitted terminally differentiated effector memory CD45RA+ cells. The CDR3 runs 13 residues. Looked up from germline, CDR1 is SNHLY and CDR2 is FYNNEI. V dropped 1 base and J dropped 3 bases, with 6 bases sitting between them. Generated by immunoSEQ multiplex PCR, the TCRdb table keeps only in-frame clones and is missing some. The table lists some 2,000,000 clones, over 85% of them singletons. The table lists this clone with a count of one. Its target is not known. With a much larger clone just one base away, this may be a read error.

Sequencing was performed on naive CD8+ T cells sorted from blood. This chain uses TRBV2 with TRBJ1-1; the D is unclear. This clonotype was sampled from a man between 18 and 29 years old in good health. The CDR3 loop is CASSEGRYTEAFF. Here the CDR3 DNA reads TGTGCCAGCAGTGAAGGGAGGTACACTGAAGCTTTCTTT.